These 5 T cell receptor beta chains came from one sample sequenced in a study of metastatic and nonmetastatic thyroid tumors. No patient received treatment before thyroid surgery. TCRdb re-called the PCR reads through MiXCR. This sample has some 26,000 clones, with 20% to 25% found just once. The sequenced sample consisted of adjacent normal tissue. Receptors originate from a female donor with papillary thyroid cancer or a benign thyroid nodule (not recorded which). Some clones in this sample may be carry-over from other donors' samples.

This clone was recorded at least ten times. The CDR3 DNA is TGTGCCAGCAGCCAAGTTATAGGGGACTATGGCTACACCTTC. This encodes CASSQVIGDYGYTF. The V and J genes are TRBV3-1 and TRBJ1-2; weak D call: TRBD1 (5 bases). The ends were cut back, 1 base at V and 3 bases at J, with 9 bases in the middle. Per germline, CDR1 LGHDT and CDR2 YNNKEL (reference sequence). The CDR3 length is 14 residues.

About this clone itself: Since a much larger clone is just one base distant, this may be a read error. The rearrangement uses TRBV4-1 and TRBJ1-2, with D uncertain. V dropped 0 bases and J dropped 3 bases, with 8 bases sitting between them. The CDR3 has 14 amino acids. Germline CDR1 reads MGHRA; CDR2 reads YSYEKL. The CDR3 DNA follows: TGCGCCAGCAGCCAAGACAGGTGTTACTATGGCTACACCTTC. Protein sequence: CASSQDRCYYGYTF.

This clone was seen a handful of times. This may stem from a read error, because a much larger clone lies one nucleotide away. Other DNA sequences in the sample encode the same CDR3. CDR3 loop: CSVAGAGGLLRETQYF. CDR3 in DNA: TGCAGCGTCGCCGGGGCAGGGGGTCTCCTTCGGGAGACGCAGTACTTC. This chain joins TRBV29-1 and TRBJ2-5, with D possibly matching TRBD1 (7 bases). Germline values: CDR1 SQVTM, CDR2 ANQGSEA. The CDR3 loop spans 16 amino acids.

This clone was found many times. This chain connects TRBV20-1 to TRBJ2-3, with 11 bases matching TRBD2. Germline V CDR1 and CDR2: DFQATT, SNEGSKA (reference sequence). J was trimmed by 6 bases and V by 0 bases; bases with no gene match: 14. The CDR3 totals 18 residues. In DNA, the CDR3 is TGCAGTGCTAGAGAGGCCGGGTTGGGACTAGCGGAAAGCGATACGCAGTATTTT. It codes for CSAREAGLGLAESDTQYF.

As for this clone: The junction and the germline gene differ at one end; a read error may be behind it. The chain links TRBV10-1 to TRBJ2-2; D is perhaps TRBD2 (6 bases). Germline values: CDR1 WNHNN, CDR2 SYGVQD (reference sequence). The CDR3 spans 16 residues. The CDR3 region has the DNA TGCGCCAGCATCCCGGGAGAGGGTCGGGGCACCGGTGAGCTGTTTTTT. Translation: CASIPGEGRGTGELFF.